This T cell receptor beta chain was retrieved from a study of OX40 agonist ivuxolimab in advanced cancers. Whole-study context: Administration of intravenous ivuxolimab to patients occurred every 2 weeks at 0.01 to 10 mg/kg.

The method was immunoSEQ multiplex PCR; TCRdb's version includes in-frame clones alone and lacks a portion of them. Of roughly 100,000 clones in the sample, around 87% are singletons; the top ten hold around 0.3%. This clone was detected a few times. The sequences come from CD4+ or CD8+ T cells sorted from blood, collected in a trial of the OX40 agonist ivuxolimab. The TCR comes from an adult with an advanced solid tumor such as melanoma, head and neck, liver or kidney cancer.

The chain's CDR3 is CASSPTGVPEQYF. Written as DNA, the CDR3 is TGCGCCAGCAGCCCGACAGGGGTTCCGGAGCAGTACTTC. The chain combines TRBV4-1 with TRBJ2-7; TRBD1 matches 8 bases. The V segment lost 4 bases and the J segment 7 bases; nucleotides outside the gene matches: 6. Germline loops: CDR1 MGHRA, CDR2 YSYEKL. The CDR3 spans 13 residues.